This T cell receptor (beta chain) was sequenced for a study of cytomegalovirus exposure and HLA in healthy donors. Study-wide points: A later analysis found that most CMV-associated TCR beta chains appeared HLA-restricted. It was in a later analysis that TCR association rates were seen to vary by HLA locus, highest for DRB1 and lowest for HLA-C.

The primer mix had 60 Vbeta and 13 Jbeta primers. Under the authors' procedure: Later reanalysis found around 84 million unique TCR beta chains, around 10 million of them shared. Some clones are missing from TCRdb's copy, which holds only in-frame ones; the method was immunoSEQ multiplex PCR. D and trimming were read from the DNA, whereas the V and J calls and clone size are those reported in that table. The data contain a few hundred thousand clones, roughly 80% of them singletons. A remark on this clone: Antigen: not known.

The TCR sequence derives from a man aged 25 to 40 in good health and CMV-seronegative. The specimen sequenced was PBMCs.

For the CDR3, the DNA is TGTGCCAGCATACAGGGAGGGGGGCGGATCAACGAAAAACTGTTTTTT. Translation: CASIQGGGRINEKLFF. The V call is TRBV7-9, the J call TRBJ1-4; possibly TRBD1 for D (6 bases). The CDR3 spans 16 residues. V was pared by 7 bases and J by 8 bases, with 23 bases between. Germline lookup yields CDR1 SEHNR and CDR2 FQNEAQ (reference sequence).